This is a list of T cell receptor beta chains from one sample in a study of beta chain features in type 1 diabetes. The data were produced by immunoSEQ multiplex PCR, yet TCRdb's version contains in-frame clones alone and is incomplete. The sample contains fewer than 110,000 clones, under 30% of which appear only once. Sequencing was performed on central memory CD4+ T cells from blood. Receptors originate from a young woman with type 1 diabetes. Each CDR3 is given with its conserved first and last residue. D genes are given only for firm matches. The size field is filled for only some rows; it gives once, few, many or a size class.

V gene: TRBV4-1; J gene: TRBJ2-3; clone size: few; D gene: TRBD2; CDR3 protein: CASSLGRLASATDTQYF; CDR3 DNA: TGCGCCAGCAGCCTCGGAAGACTAGCGAGCGCCACAGATACGCAGTATTTT
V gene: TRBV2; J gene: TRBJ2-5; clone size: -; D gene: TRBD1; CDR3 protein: CASSVFGTGGRETQYF; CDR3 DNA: TGTGCCAGCAGTGTCTTCGGGACAGGGGGCCGAGAGACCCAGTACTTC
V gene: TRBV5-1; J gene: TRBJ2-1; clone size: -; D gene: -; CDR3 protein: CASSAPQGWQDEQFF; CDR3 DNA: TGCGCCAGCAGCGCGCCGCAGGGATGGCAGGATGAGCAGTTCTTC
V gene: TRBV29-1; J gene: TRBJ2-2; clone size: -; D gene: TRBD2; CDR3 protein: CSVILSGGYVTGELFF; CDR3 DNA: TGCAGCGTTATATTGTCGGGGGGGTACGTCACCGGGGAGCTGTTTTTT
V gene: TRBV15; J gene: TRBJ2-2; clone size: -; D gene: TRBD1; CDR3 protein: CATSGRTGTNTGELFF; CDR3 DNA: TGTGCCACCAGCGGTAGGACAGGGACGAACACCGGGGAGCTGTTTTTT
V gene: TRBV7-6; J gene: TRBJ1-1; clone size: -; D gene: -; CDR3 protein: CASSLQQHTEAFF; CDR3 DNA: TGTGCCAGCAGCTTACAACAGCACACTGAAGCTTTCTTT
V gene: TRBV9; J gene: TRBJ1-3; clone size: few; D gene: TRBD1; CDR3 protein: CASSVGTGISGNTIYF; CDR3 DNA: TGTGCCAGCAGCGTAGGGACAGGGATATCGGGAAACACCATATATTTT
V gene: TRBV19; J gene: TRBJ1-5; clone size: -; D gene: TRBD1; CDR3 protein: CASSGTGGGNQPQHF; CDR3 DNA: TGTGCCAGTAGCGGGACAGGGGGTGGCAATCAGCCCCAGCATTTT
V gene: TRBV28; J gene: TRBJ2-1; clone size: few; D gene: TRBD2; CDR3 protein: CASSTPGTSGRNEQFF; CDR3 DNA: TGTGCCAGCAGTACGCCCGGGACTAGCGGGAGAAATGAGCAGTTCTTC
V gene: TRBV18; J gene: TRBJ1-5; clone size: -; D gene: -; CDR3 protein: CASSPRQDSNQPQHF; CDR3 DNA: TGTGCCAGCTCACCAAGACAGGATAGCAATCAGCCCCAGCATTTT
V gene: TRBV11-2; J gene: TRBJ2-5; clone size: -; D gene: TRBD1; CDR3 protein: CASSRQGAAGETQYF; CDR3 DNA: TGTGCCAGCAGCCGACAGGGGGCGGCGGGGGAGACCCAGTACTTC
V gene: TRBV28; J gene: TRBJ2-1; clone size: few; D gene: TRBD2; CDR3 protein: CASSSGGARQFF; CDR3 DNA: TGTGCCAGCAGTTCCGGGGGGGCCAGGCAGTTCTTC
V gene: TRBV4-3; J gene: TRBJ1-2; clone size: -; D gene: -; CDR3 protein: CASSQDGQSNYGYTF; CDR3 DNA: TGCGCCAGCAGCCAAGATGGGCAGTCTAACTATGGCTACACCTTC
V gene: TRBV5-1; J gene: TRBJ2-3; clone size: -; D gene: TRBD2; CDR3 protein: CASGRGLAGDTQYF; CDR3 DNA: TGCGCCAGCGGACGGGGACTAGCGGGGGATACGCAGTATTTT
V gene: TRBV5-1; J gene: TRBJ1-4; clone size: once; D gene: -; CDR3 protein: CASSLESGDEKLFF; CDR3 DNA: TGCGCCAGCAGCTTGGAGTCAGGGGATGAAAAACTGTTTTTT
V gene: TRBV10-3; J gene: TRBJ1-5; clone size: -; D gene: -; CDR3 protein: CAIGASNQPQHF; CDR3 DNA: TGTGCCATCGGGGCTAGCAATCAGCCCCAGCATTTT
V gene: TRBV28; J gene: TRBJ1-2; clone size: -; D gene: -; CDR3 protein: CASSGGVSDVYGYTF; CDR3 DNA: TGTGCCAGCAGTGGAGGCGTCTCAGACGTCTATGGCTACACCTTC